This T cell receptor (beta chain) was sequenced in a study of T-cell reconstitution after alpha-beta-depleted transplantation in children. CDR3 size: 13 residues. Trimming left V 6 bases short and J 4 bases short, with 10 bases between. Germline values: CDR1 SEHNR, CDR2 FQNEAQ (reference sequence). This clonotype was seen at least ten times. The TCRbeta library was prepared with unique molecular identifiers. MiXCR was run by TCRdb on the PCR reads, yielding one entry per CDR3 protein. The table has under 300,000 distinct CDR3 sequences, around a tenth seen once. This TCR came from a male patient aged 2 to 10 who had a stem cell transplant for chronic granulomatous disease, so the T cells may come from the graft donor. Here the sequenced sample was peripheral blood, taken 180 days after TCRalphabeta/CD19-depleted stem cell transplant. The rearrangement joins TRBV7-9 to TRBJ2-1, with D uncertain. The CDR3 is CASRLGLYNEQFF. The CDR3 nucleotides read TGTGCCAGCAGGTTGGGATTGTACAATGAGCAGTTCTTC.